This TCR beta chain was recorded in a study of Tregs in tolerant kidney transplant recipients. Study information: Related graft donors supplied nonmyeloablative bone marrow transplants, and mixed chimerism was transient.

A word on this clone: Its antigen is not known. The read finishes 3 residues shy of the CDR3 end, and the germline J gene is used to complete it.

Germline V gene data show CDR1 as LNHDA and CDR2 as SQIVND (reference sequence). The CDR3 has 14 amino acids. Trimming cost V 3 bases and J 0 bases, with 9 bases left between them. Sequencing used immunoSEQ multiplex PCR; TCRdb keeps in-frame clones, though not all of them. Recorded for this sample: 45,000 to 55,000 clones. Study-wide results and limits: For some patients, primers changed over time, blocking nucleotide-level comparison.

This clonotype originated in a human donor who received a combined kidney and bone marrow transplant. Sample: CD4+ T cells from blood, taken before the transplant. This sequence joins TRBV19 and TRBJ2-7; D is unresolved. The CDR3 spells CASSINGGSYEQYF. Partial CDR3 DNA: TGTGCCAGTAGTATCAACGGCGGCTCCTACGAG.